This is a list of T cell receptor beta chains from one sample in a study of blood T cell repertoires in COVID-19. Clones were read by immunoSEQ multiplex PCR, and TCRdb kept only the in-frame ones, dropping some. The data hold 200,000 to 250,000 clones, with about 84% observed a single time. The sequenced sample consisted of peripheral blood. The receptors were gathered from an elderly man with acute or convalescent COVID-19. Both conserved end residues are part of each CDR3. The order of the fields is J gene, V gene, clone size, D gene, CDR3 DNA, CDR3 protein. D genes are given only for firm matches. The size field is filled for only some rows; it gives once, few, many or a size class.

TRBJ1-3,TRBV18,NA,NA,TGTGCCAGCTCACCGTCGGGGATTGGAAACACCATATATTTT,CASSPSGIGNTIYF
TRBJ1-4,TRBV10-2,NA,NA,TGCGCCAGCAGGGACAGCGTTAATGAAAAACTGTTTTTT,CASRDSVNEKLFF
TRBJ1-1,TRBV19,NA,TRBD1,TGTGCCAGTAGGAGGACAGGGGTCGCTGAAGCTTTCTTT,CASRRTGVAEAFF
TRBJ2-2,TRBV5-1,NA,NA,TGCGCCAGCAGCTCCTCCTTGGGCTCCACCGGGGAGCTGTTTTTT,CASSSSLGSTGELFF
TRBJ2-2,TRBV5-1,NA,TRBD2,TGCGCCAGCAGCCCTGGACTAGCGGGAGGGCCCTCGGCCGGGGAGCTGTTTTTT,CASSPGLAGGPSAGELFF
TRBJ2-1,TRBV19,NA,NA,TGTGCCAGTAGTATAGAGCCAGGCGCTATCAATGAGCAGTTCTTC,CASSIEPGAINEQFF
TRBJ1-2,TRBV7-2,NA,TRBD1,TGTGCCAGCAGCCGGGACAGGTCCTTATACTATGGCTACACCTTC,CASSRDRSLYYGYTF
TRBJ1-1,TRBV5-1,NA,TRBD1,TGCGCCAGCAGCCTCAGGACCGGGACAGGGGATGAAGCTTTCTTT,CASSLRTGTGDEAFF
TRBJ1-1,TRBV28,once,TRBD1,TGTGCCAGCAGTCAGACAGGGGGCAGGACTGAAGCTTTCTTT,CASSQTGGRTEAFF
TRBJ2-3,TRBV24-1,NA,NA,TGTGCCACTTCGGGGGAGTACCGAGGAGATACGCAGTATTTT,CATSGEYRGDTQYF
TRBJ2-1,TRBV2,NA,TRBD2,TGTGCCAGCAGTCAACCGGGACTAGCCGATTACAATGAGCAGTTCTTC,CASSQPGLADYNEQFF
TRBJ1-2,TRBV19,NA,NA,TGTGCCAGTAGTAAGCCGCGCGCTAACTATGGCTACACCTTC,CASSKPRANYGYTF
TRBJ1-2,TRBV7-2,NA,NA,TGTGCCAGCAGCTTAGATGGGGACATCCTTGGGGATGGCTACACCTTC,CASSLDGDILGDGYTF
TRBJ1-2,TRBV5-8,NA,NA,TGTGCCAGCAGCAGAGCGTTTTTGACAGTGAACTATGGCTACACCTTC,CASSRAFLTVNYGYTF
TRBJ2-2,TRBV29-1,NA,TRBD1,TGCAGCGTGGACAGGGGGTTCACCGGGGAGCTGTTTTTT,CSVDRGFTGELFF
TRBJ2-3,TRBV15,NA,TRBD1,TGTGCCACCGGGACAGGGGGCACAGATACGCAGTATTTT,CATGTGGTDTQYF
TRBJ2-4,TRBV6-5,NA,TRBD2,TGTGCCACCGGGAGGGGGGGAACCAAAAACATTCAGTACTTC,CATGRGGTKNIQYF
TRBJ1-1,TRBV6-5,once,TRBD1,TGTGCCAGCAGTTACGCAGGGGGCCCGACTGAAGCTTTCTTT,CASSYAGGPTEAFF
TRBJ2-5,TRBV28,NA,TRBD2,TGTGCCAGCAGTCGAAATAGAAGGCTAGCGGGTCAAGAGACCCAGTACTTC,CASSRNRRLAGQETQYF
TRBJ1-2,TRBV28,NA,NA,NA,CASSFLAGSGHGYTF
TRBJ2-1,TRBV10-3,once,NA,TGTGCCATCCGCTCAGCGACCAGATACAATGAGCAGTTCTTC,CAIRSATRYNEQFF
TRBJ1-4,TRBV7-9,NA,TRBD1,TGTGCCAGCAGCTTCGGACAGGGGACCGAAAAACTGTTTTTT,CASSFGQGTEKLFF
TRBJ2-7,TRBV5-4,NA,NA,TGTGCCAGCAGCTTCAACCTCGACAGGCTCCACGAGCAGTACTTC,CASSFNLDRLHEQYF
TRBJ1-1,TRBV6-5,few,NA,TGTGCCAGCAGCCGGGGAGCGTGGGCTGAAGCTTTCTTT,CASSRGAWAEAFF
TRBJ2-6,TRBV10-1,NA,NA,TGCGCCAGCAGTGTATCTGGGGCCAACGTCCTGACTTTC,CASSVSGANVLTF
TRBJ1-6,TRBV6-4,NA,TRBD1,TGTGCCAGCAGTGAAACCCGGGACAGCATAGCAAACTCCTATAATTCACCCCTCCACTTT,CASSETRDSIANSYNSPLHF
TRBJ1-2,TRBV15,NA,NA,TGTGCCACCAGCAGAGATACTAGGCGGGATGGCTACACCTTC,CATSRDTRRDGYTF
TRBJ1-1,TRBV5-6,NA,NA,TGTGCCAGCAGCTTGGCCCTCACCCGGGGCACTGAAGCTTTCTTT,CASSLALTRGTEAFF
TRBJ1-5,TRBV2,NA,NA,TGTGCCAGCAGTGCGGAGGGAGGCAATCAGCCCCAGCATTTT,CASSAEGGNQPQHF
TRBJ2-7,TRBV19,NA,NA,TGTGCCAGTAGTATTAACCGGGATCCCTTGGGGGAGCAGTACTTC,CASSINRDPLGEQYF